Following are 22 T cell receptor beta chains from one sample sequenced in a study of shared clonotypes between healthy human individuals (dated by TCRdb to about 2020). The method was the immunoSEQ multiplex PCR assay. Sourced from immuneACCESS, this table was stored by TCRdb with only in-frame sequences that have V and J called. A share of the clones is absent; for the studies checked, an unresolved V gene accounts for under half, and the remainder has no known explanation. The table for this sample lists hundreds of thousands of clones; about 70% of them were counted only once. The ten largest clones take up roughly a tenth of the sample. The specimen was memory CD4+ T cells sorted from blood. The label giving this sample's cell subset or site can be read as: CD45RA-negative fraction. The receptors shown here come from a man under 40 in good health.

In nucleotides, the CDR3 is TGTGCCAGCAGCGGCGGGGGGTCGGTCGAGCAGTACTTC. It specifies CASSGGGSVEQYF. The chain couples TRBV5-5 to TRBJ2-7; 8 bases match TRBD2. The CDR3 consists of 13 residues. V lost 4 bases and J lost 6; bases outside the gene matches: 6. CDR1 is SGHKS and CDR2 is YYEKEE in the germline V gene (reference sequence).

This rearrangement joins TRBV1 to TRBJ2-7; TRBD2, the table's D call, lacks a check against the DNA. TRBV1 is assigned pseudogene status. The CDR3 contains 18 residues. CDR3 DNA sequence: TGCACCAGCAGCTACCTAGGGACAAAGACGGGAGGGCCCTCCGAGCAGTACTTC. As protein: CTSSYLGTKTGGPSEQYF.

The chain combines TRBV4-2 with TRBJ2-7, with 9 bases matching TRBD1. Germline CDR1 reads LGHNA; CDR2 reads YNFKEQ. V shed 4 bases, J shed 3 bases, and the junction held 10 bases outside the gene matches. The CDR3 is 16 amino acids. CDR3 DNA: TGTGCCAGCAGCCCCCTCTCCGGGACAGGGTTCTACGAGCAGTACTTC. Protein product: CASSPLSGTGFYEQYF.

The J gene is TRBJ1-1, the V gene TRBV18; unclear D gene. The CDR3 has 16 amino acids. The germline V gene encodes CDR1 KGHSH and CDR2 LQKENI. The germline V and J ends were trimmed by 2 bases and 0 bases, with 13 bases remaining between them. The CDR3 DNA is TGTGCCAGCTCACCAGTGGCAAAGGGCATGAACACTGAAGCTTTCTTT. It is translated as CASSPVAKGMNTEAFF. The variable domain in full, with the rest retrieved from reference TRBV18 and TRBJ1-1, is NAGVMQNPRHLVRRRGQEARLRCSPMKGHSHVYWYRQLPEEGLKFMVYLQKENIIDESGMPKERFSAEFPKEGPSILRIQQVVRGDSAAYFCASSPVAKGMNTEAFFGQGTRLTVV.

The chain has TRBV7-3 and TRBJ2-3, with D maybe TRBD2 (5 bases). Trimming shortened V by 5 bases and J by 3 bases, and 18 bases separated the two germline ends. The CDR3 contains 16 residues. Germline V gene lookup returns CDR1 SGHTA and CDR2 FQGTGA. CDR3 region: CASSPLSGIGTDTQYF. The DNA for the CDR3 is TGTGCCAGCAGCCCACTGTCCGGGATCGGTACAGATACGCAGTATTTT.

The chain is built from TRBV6-6 and TRBJ2-7; the D gene is possibly TRBD2 (6 bases). V lost 6 bases, J lost 4 bases, and 13 bases lay in between. The CDR3 is 13 residues long. Germline V gene sequence: CDR1 MNHNY, CDR2 SVGAGI (reference sequence). The CDR3 DNA reads as TGTGCCAGCAGGGTAGCGGACGGATACGAGCAGTACTTC. Its protein product is CASRVADGYEQYF.

The CDR3 sequence: CASSLTTSSTSGFTDTQYF. The CDR3 nucleotides read TGTGCCAGCAGCCTAACGACTAGTAGCACTAGCGGATTCACAGATACGCAGTATTTT. The V call is TRBV9, the J call TRBJ2-3; TRBD2 aligns across 8 bases. The V segment lost 4 bases and the J segment 2 bases; nucleotides outside the gene matches: 18. This CDR3 has 19 amino acids. Germline assignment: CDR1 SGDLS and CDR2 YYNGEE. Looking up the rest from reference TRBV9 and TRBJ2-3 gives the full variable domain: DSGVTQTPKHLITATGQRVTLRCSPRSGDLSVYWYQQSLDQGLQFLIQYYNGEERAKGNILERFSAQQFPDLHSELNLSSLELGDSALYFCASSLTTSSTSGFTDTQYFGPGTRLTVL.

This chain connects TRBV5-5 to TRBJ2-5; TRBD2 matches at 8 bases. In germline, CDR1 is SGHKS, CDR2 YYEKEE (reference sequence). The CDR3 sequence is 16 residues long. The V segment lost 4 bases and the J segment 1 base; nucleotides outside the gene matches: 9. The CDR3 is CASSIVGLGRQETQYF. CDR3 DNA sequence: TGTGCCAGCAGCATTGTGGGACTAGGTCGCCAAGAGACCCAGTACTTC.

The chain combines TRBV18 with TRBJ1-3; no clear D. Trimming left V 6 bases short and J 0 bases short, with 9 bases between. The CDR3 is 14 amino acids. Germline V gene lookup returns CDR1 KGHSH and CDR2 LQKENI. CDR3 residues: CASSQGSSGNTIYF. In DNA, the CDR3 is TGTGCCAGCTCTCAAGGGAGCTCTGGAAACACCATATATTTT.

The chain uses TRBV27 and TRBJ2-3, with D tentatively TRBD2 (6 bases). The V and J ends lost 5 bases and 2 bases respectively, with 17 bases between them. The germline V gene encodes CDR1 MNHEY and CDR2 SMNVEV (reference sequence). This CDR3 has 16 residues. CDR3 region: CASSRSGGGVTDTQYF. The CDR3 DNA reads TGTGCCAGCAGTCGGAGCGGTGGAGGGGTCACAGATACGCAGTATTTT.

The chain links TRBV2 to TRBJ2-1, with 11 bases lining up with TRBD2. With 4 bases clipped from V and 4 bases from J, the junction kept 15 bases outside the gene matches. The germline gives CDR1 SNHLY, CDR2 FYNNEI. The CDR3 length is 19 residues. This CDR3 is CASSGPRVAGGLGYNEQFF. CDR3 DNA: TGTGCCAGCAGTGGCCCAAGAGTAGCGGGAGGGCTGGGATACAATGAGCAGTTCTTC. The full variable domain, with the rest looked up from reference TRBV2 and TRBJ2-1, is EPEVTQTPSHQVTQMGQEVILRCVPISNHLYFYWYRQILGQKVEFLVSFYNNEISEKSEIFDDQFSVERPDGSNFTLKIRSTKLEDSAMYFCASSGPRVAGGLGYNEQFFGPGTRLTVL.

The genes are TRBV9 and TRBJ2-7; possible D gene TRBD2, 6 bases. There are 17 residues in the CDR3. V gave up 0 bases and J gave up 0 bases, with 16 bases separating them. The germline V gene encodes CDR1 SGDLS and CDR2 YYNGEE. CDR3 nucleotide sequence: TGTGCCAGCAGCGTAGGGGCGGGGCACACGAGCTCCTACGAGCAGTACTTC. Its translation is CASSVGAGHTSSYEQYF.

This clone was seen only a few times. The same CDR3 also results from other DNA sequences found in this sample. The chain links TRBV20-1 to TRBJ2-3; no clear D. The V gene's germline CDR1 is DFQATT and CDR2 SNEGSKA (reference sequence). Between the trimmed V and J ends, which lost 1 base and 6 bases, there was a span of 5 bases. The CDR3 loop spans 11 amino acids. CDR3 region: CSARGSDTQYF. The CDR3 bases are TGCAGTGCTAGAGGTTCGGATACGCAGTATTTT.

With regard to this clone: This may be a read error: a much more frequent sequence differs by one nucleotide. The same CDR3 can be traced to other DNA sequences in this sample. This rearrangement joins TRBV5-8 to TRBJ2-7, with D possibly being TRBD2 (6 bases). V was trimmed by 5 bases and J by 7 bases, leaving 16 bases between them. Germline V gene lookup returns CDR1 SGHTS and CDR2 YDEGEE. The CDR3 contains 13 residues. CDR3 bases: TGTGCCAGCAGACAGACGGGAGTAGTAGAGCAGTACTTC. Translated, it gives CASRQTGVVEQYF.

The rearrangement joins TRBV18 to TRBJ1-5; D is unclear. The CDR3 is made up of 12 amino acids. Germline CDR1 is KGHSH and CDR2 is LQKENI. V dropped 3 bases and J dropped 4 bases, with 4 bases sitting between them. CDR3 residues: CASSPYNQPQHF. The CDR3 DNA sequence: TGTGCCAGCTCACCCTATAATCAGCCCCAGCATTTT.

This chain joins TRBV6-6 and TRBJ1-1; D not certain. The CDR3 consists of 13 residues. V was cut by 4 bases and J by 0 bases, with 6 bases left in between. Germline V gene data show CDR1 as MNHNY and CDR2 as SVGAGI (reference sequence). CDR3 sequence reads: CASSLTMNTEAFF. CDR3 DNA sequence: TGTGCCAGCAGTTTAACCATGAACACTGAAGCTTTCTTT.

V gene TRBV18 combines with J gene TRBJ1-1, with a possible D match to TRBD1 (5 bases). This CDR3 has 16 residues. V was shortened by 8 bases and J by 2 bases, with 21 bases between the two germline ends. Germline V gene data show CDR1 as KGHSH and CDR2 as LQKENI. CDR3 sequence: CASPSGGKGLNTEAFF. The CDR3 DNA reads TGTGCCAGCCCCTCCGGCGGAAAGGGGCTAAACACTGAAGCTTTCTTT.

Worth noting for this clone: Different DNA sequences within this sample yield the same CDR3. The chain uses TRBV28 and TRBJ1-4, with D hard to call. Germline assignment: CDR1 MDHEN and CDR2 SYDVKM. V was pared by 3 bases and J by 2 bases, with 4 bases between. The CDR3 is 13 residues long. The CDR3 protein is CASSFSTNEKLFF. The DNA of the CDR3 is TGTGCCAGCAGTTTCAGCACTAATGAAAAACTGTTTTTT. Variable domain in full (rest from reference TRBV28 and TRBJ1-4): DVKVTQSSRYLVKRTGEKVFLECVQDMDHENMFWYRQDPGLGLRLIYFSYDVKMKEKGDIPEGYSVSREKKERFSLILESASTNQTSMYLCASSFSTNEKLFFGSGTQLSVL.

This clone was detected only a few times. This chain connects TRBV28 to TRBJ1-5, with D maybe TRBD1 (6 bases). V lost 6 bases and J 6 bases, leaving 9 bases between the germline ends. The CDR3 runs to 12 residues. The germline CDR1 and CDR2 sequences are MDHEN and SYDVKM. This CDR3 reads CASSTGFQPQHF. DNA of the CDR3: TGTGCCAGCAGCACAGGGTTTCAGCCCCAGCATTTT.

This clone was counted between two and nine times. The CDR3 sequence: CASSKMGGEGFPCYF. CDR3 in DNA: TGTGCCAGCAGCAAAATGGGGGGAGAAGGGTTTCCCTGTTACTTC. This chain uses TRBV21-1 with TRBJ2-5; the listed D gene, TRBD2, was not tested against the DNA. TRBV21-1 is deemed a pseudogene. The CDR3 covers 15 residues.

V usage is TRBV28 and J usage is TRBJ2-3; the D call may be TRBD1 or TRBD2 (6 bases each). V was trimmed by 6 bases and J by 5 bases, leaving 18 bases between them. CDR3 length: 15 amino acids. CDR1 and CDR2 (germline): MDHEN, SYDVKM. CDR3 protein: CASRTLVGGRDTQYF. CDR3 coding DNA: TGTGCCAGCAGAACCCTCGTCGGGGGCCGAGATACGCAGTATTTT.

This chain connects TRBV19 to TRBJ2-7, with TRBD2 matching over 11 bases. Looked up from germline, CDR1 is LNHDA and CDR2 is SQIVND (reference sequence). This CDR3 has 16 amino acids. Germline trimming cut 8 bases from V and 0 bases from J; bases unmatched to any gene: 9. For the CDR3, the DNA is TGTGCCAGTGGCTCCCTCGGGACTAGCGGCTCCTACGAGCAGTACTTC. It yields the protein CASGSLGTSGSYEQYF.